This is a list of T cell receptor beta chains from one sample in a study of human T cells and chemical hapten exposure. TCRdb analysed the RACE reads with MiXCR anew, one entry per CDR3 protein. The sample shows roughly 39,000 distinct CDR3 sequences, more than 9.5% of them seen only once. The sequences come from whole blood, collected in connection with sensitization to the hapten diphenylcyclopropenone (DPC). These TCRs come from a middle-aged woman with alopecia areata. Some clones in this sample may be carry-over from other donors' samples. CDR3s include the opening cysteine and the closing phenylalanine or tryptophan. Each record gives: V gene, clone size, D gene, J gene, CDR3 protein, CDR3 DNA. The D gene is left open where the match is weak. Only part of the rows carry a size: once, few, many, or a class if the clone is expanded.

v_gene: TRBV7-8; abundance: many; d_gene: .; j_gene: TRBJ2-7; CDR3aa: CASSSSVPTNYEQYF; CDR3nt: TGTGCCAGCAGCTCCAGCGTTCCGACCAACTACGAGCAGTACTTC
v_gene: TRBV28; abundance: few; d_gene: .; j_gene: TRBJ2-7; CDR3aa: CASLRSSYEQYF; CDR3nt: TGTGCCAGCCTGAGGAGCTCCTACGAGCAGTACTTC
v_gene: TRBV25-1; abundance: .; d_gene: .; j_gene: TRBJ1-1; CDR3aa: CASSTPRRGNTEAFF; CDR3nt: TGTGCCAGCAGTACCCCCCGGAGGGGAAACACTGAAGCTTTCTTT
v_gene: TRBV29-1; abundance: .; d_gene: .; j_gene: TRBJ1-1; CDR3aa: CSVEGNRPRGNTEAFF; CDR3nt: TGCAGCGTTGAAGGGAACAGGCCCCGGGGTAACACTGAAGCTTTCTTT
v_gene: TRBV6-6; abundance: .; d_gene: .; j_gene: TRBJ1-1; CDR3aa: CASSYSFEGRGTEAFF; CDR3nt: TGTGCCAGCAGTTACTCCTTTGAGGGCAGGGGCACTGAAGCTTTCTTT
v_gene: TRBV11-3; abundance: many; d_gene: .; j_gene: TRBJ2-1; CDR3aa: CASSANGLPNNEQFF; CDR3nt: TGTGCCAGCAGCGCCAACGGTCTTCCGAACAATGAGCAGTTCTTC
v_gene: TRBV6-2/TRBV6-3; abundance: .; d_gene: .; j_gene: TRBJ2-5; CDR3aa: CASSFTGFQETQYF; CDR3nt: TGTGCCAGCAGTTTTACGGGCTTCCAAGAGACCCAGTACTTC
v_gene: TRBV20-1; abundance: many; d_gene: .; j_gene: TRBJ2-7; CDR3aa: CSARGAGPTPYEQYF; CDR3nt: TGCAGTGCTAGAGGGGCGGGACCTACGCCCTACGAGCAGTACTTC
v_gene: TRBV20-1; abundance: few; d_gene: .; j_gene: TRBJ1-5; CDR3aa: CSAREYAIVGQPQHF; CDR3nt: TGCAGTGCTAGAGAATACGCGATTGTGGGGCAGCCCCAGCATTTT
v_gene: TRBV28; abundance: .; d_gene: TRBD1; j_gene: TRBJ2-1; CDR3aa: CASRDSLYNEQFF; CDR3nt: TGTGCCAGCCGGGACAGCCTTTACAATGAGCAGTTCTTC
v_gene: TRBV28; abundance: many; d_gene: .; j_gene: TRBJ1-2; CDR3aa: CASSLQSANYGYTF; CDR3nt: TGTGCCAGCAGTTTACAATCCGCGAACTATGGCTACACCTTC
v_gene: TRBV2; abundance: .; d_gene: .; j_gene: TRBJ2-3; CDR3aa: CASNTPRINPDTQYF; CDR3nt: TGTGCCAGCAACACCCCTAGAATAAATCCAGATACGCAGTATTTT
v_gene: TRBV19; abundance: .; d_gene: TRBD1; j_gene: TRBJ1-5; CDR3aa: CASSTTGGRQPQHF; CDR3nt: TGTGCCAGTAGTACCACAGGGGGCAGACAGCCCCAGCATTTT